The 19 T cell receptor beta chains below come from one sample, sequenced in a study of identical twins. TCRdb called the 5' RACE reads again in MiXCR, with one record for every CDR3 protein. The sample yields hundreds of thousands of distinct CDR3 sequences, 21% seen once. The sample also formed part of further work on T cells expressing NK-cell markers.

Sequenced: PBMCs. These receptors all come from a woman aged 18-30 years in good health.

In this sample, this clonotype turned up many times. The V call is TRBV12-3 or TRBV12-4, the J call TRBJ1-1; D is ambiguous. The CDR3 is 11 residues long. Trimming shortened V by 2 bases and J by 7 bases, and 5 bases separated the two germline ends. CDR3 sequence: CASSLSFEAFF. CDR3 nucleotides: TGTGCCAGCAGTTTAAGTTTTGAAGCTTTCTTT.

This clonotype occurred many times. CDR3: CASRQQLETQYF. The CDR3 DNA sequence: TGCGCCAGCAGACAACAGTTAGAGACCCAGTACTTC. V and J are TRBV5-1 and TRBJ2-5; D gene ambiguous. The CDR3 contains 12 residues. Deletions cut 5 bases from V and 4 bases from J, with 9 bases between. Germline CDR1 and CDR2: SGHRS and YFSETQ.

This clonotype was counted at least ten times. V usage is TRBV5-1 and J usage is TRBJ2-1, with D perhaps TRBD1 (5 bases). From germline, CDR1 is SGHRS and CDR2 YFSETQ. The V end was cut by 8 bases, the J end by 9 bases, with 15 bases between. CDR3 length equals 12 residues. The CDR3 protein is CASKAEGVEQFF. The CDR3 coding sequence is TGCGCCAGTAAAGCCGAAGGGGTTGAGCAGTTCTTC.

This clonotype turned up a few times. V and J are TRBV24-1 and TRBJ2-2; 10 bases map to TRBD1. CDR1 KGHDR and CDR2 SFDVKD come from the germline V gene. CDR3 length equals 17 residues. After removal of 2 bases from V and 4 bases from J, the junction contained 6 bases not matched to a gene. The CDR3 DNA is TGTGCCACCAGTGATTCCGGGACAGGGGTTGCCACCGGGGAGCTGTTTTTT. Amino acid sequence: CATSDSGTGVATGELFF.

The table lists this clonotype with many counts. CDR3 DNA: TGTGCCAGCAGCGATAGCGGGGGGAACACCTACAATGAGCAGTTCTTC. The encoded protein is CASSDSGGNTYNEQFF. The chain employs TRBV7-9 and TRBJ2-1, with 10 bases aligning to TRBD2. Germline V gene data show CDR1 as SEHNR and CDR2 as FQNEAQ (reference sequence). V lost 5 bases, J lost 2 bases, and 6 bases stayed unmatched. CDR3 length: 16 residues.

This clonotype has at least ten counts. The chain employs TRBV12-3 or TRBV12-4 and TRBJ1-1; tentatively, D is TRBD1 (6 bases). This CDR3 has 15 amino acids. V was cut by 4 bases and J by 0 bases, with 12 bases left in between. Here the CDR3 reads CASSSRQAVNTEAFF. The CDR3, as DNA: TGTGCCAGCAGTTCCAGACAGGCGGTGAACACTGAAGCTTTCTTT.

J is TRBJ2-3 and V is TRBV29-1; D might be TRBD1 (6 bases). The CDR3 is made up of 14 amino acids. The V gene's germline CDR1 is SQVTM and CDR2 ANQGSEA. V shed 4 bases and J shed 4 bases, with 15 bases lying between them. The CDR3 is CSVVWWGLADTQYF. CDR3 DNA: TGCAGCGTTGTCTGGTGGGGGCTTGCAGATACGCAGTATTTT.

The sample holds a few counts of this clonotype. The CDR3 DNA follows: TGTGCCAGCACCGTGAGGCAGGGCCGATCCTACGAGCAGTACTTC. This gives the protein CASTVRQGRSYEQYF. V is TRBV9 and J is TRBJ2-7, with a weak D call TRBD1 (5 bases). V was shortened by 6 bases and J by 1 base, with 17 bases between the two germline ends. Germline V gives CDR1 SGDLS, CDR2 YYNGEE. The CDR3 contains 15 residues.

CDR3 in DNA: TGTGCCAGCAGTTATTCTGAGGTGGCTAACTATGGCTACACCTTC. Its protein is CASSYSEVANYGYTF. J is TRBJ1-2 and V is TRBV6-5, with D unclear. Germline CDR1 is MNHEY and CDR2 is SVGAGI. Trimming removed 3 bases at V and 0 bases at J, with 11 bases between. CDR3 length equals 15 residues.

This clonotype has just a few counts. The chain combines TRBV5-1 with TRBJ1-3; no definite D call. The CDR3 is 14 residues long. Germline loops: CDR1 SGHRS, CDR2 YFSETQ. With 1 base removed from V and 4 bases from J, the gap between germline ends came to 9 bases. The CDR3 spells CASSLTQLGNTIYF. DNA for the CDR3: TGCGCCAGCAGCTTGACACAGCTCGGAAACACCATATATTTT.

J is TRBJ2-1 and V is TRBV3-1, with 10 nucleotides matching TRBD2. This CDR3 has 15 residues. The junction had 5 bases not matched to a gene; V was cut back by 3 bases and J by 6 bases. Germline V gene sequence: CDR1 LGHDT, CDR2 YNNKEL (reference sequence). CDR3 amino acids: CASSHGAGGGNEQFF. The CDR3 nucleotides are TGTGCCAGCAGCCATGGAGCGGGAGGGGGCAATGAGCAGTTCTTC.

V is TRBV9 and J is TRBJ2-1, with TRBD2 matching 12 bases. Germline CDR1 reads SGDLS; CDR2 reads YYNGEE. J gave up 1 base and V 1 base, and 3 bases lay outside the gene matches. The CDR3 consists of 17 residues. The chain's CDR3 is CASSVSSGRDSYNEQFF. The CDR3, as DNA: TGTGCCAGCAGCGTATCTAGCGGGAGGGATTCCTACAATGAGCAGTTCTTC.

The rearrangement uses TRBV6-5 and TRBJ2-7; tentatively, D is TRBD1 (6 bases). This CDR3 is 16 amino acids long. CDR1 and CDR2 from the germline V gene are MNHEY and SVGAGI. Trimming removed 2 bases at V and 0 bases at J, with 14 bases between. The CDR3 is CASSYGGHRSSYEQYF. The CDR3 region has the DNA TGTGCCAGCAGTTACGGGGGACATCGGAGCTCCTACGAGCAGTACTTC.

The chain uses TRBV20-1 and TRBJ2-1, with 8 bases fitting TRBD2. J was trimmed by 6 bases and V by 4 bases; bases with no gene match: 11. The CDR3 covers 15 residues. CDR1 and CDR2 from the germline V gene are DFQATT and SNEGSKA (reference sequence). The CDR3 DNA is TGCAGTGCTACCCCGGGGCTAGCGGGCCCCAATGAGCAGTTCTTC. Protein product: CSATPGLAGPNEQFF.

This clonotype was detected only once. This chain joins TRBV7-9 and TRBJ2-1; weak D call: TRBD1 (5 bases). CDR1 SEHNR and CDR2 FQNEAQ come from the germline V gene (reference sequence). This CDR3 region has 11 residues. DNA for the CDR3: TGTGGGGTGACAGCTTACAATGAGCAGTTCTTC. Amino acid sequence: CGVTAYNEQFF.

V is TRBV7-3 and J is TRBJ2-1, with D hard to call. CDR1 SGHTA and CDR2 FQGTGA come from the germline V gene. The CDR3 runs to 13 residues. V shed 4 bases and J shed 5 bases, with 9 bases lying between them. DNA of the CDR3: TGTGCCAGCAGCTCCCCCCCTAACAATGAGCAGTTCTTC. This sequence encodes CASSSPPNNEQFF.

In this sample, this clonotype turned up a few times. V and J are TRBV20-1 and TRBJ1-5, with no clear D. The V end lost 5 bases, the J end lost 7 bases, and 15 bases lay between the germline ends. The CDR3 is made up of 13 amino acids. Germline-derived CDR1 and CDR2 are DFQATT and SNEGSKA (reference sequence). In DNA, the CDR3 is TGCAGTGCTCGAGCGGCTCGAGGACAGCCCCAGCATTTT. It codes for CSARAARGQPQHF.

The table lists this clonotype with a few counts. The chain has TRBV13 and TRBJ2-7; D possibly corresponds to TRBD2 (5 bases). Germline V gene data show CDR1 as PRHDT and CDR2 as FYEKMQ (reference sequence). Trimming removed 8 bases from V and 6 bases from J, with 14 bases in between. This CDR3 has 12 residues. CDR3 in DNA: TGTGCCAGCCAACGGGGAGAAGGCGAGCAGTACTTC. This encodes CASQRGEGEQYF.

There are many counts of this clonotype. The V call is TRBV29-1, the J call TRBJ1-2; D is perhaps TRBD1 (5 bases). V dropped 6 bases and J dropped 6 bases, with 8 bases sitting between them. From germline, CDR1 is SQVTM and CDR2 ANQGSEA. The CDR3 length is 10 residues. The CDR3 sequence is CSVGTDGYTF. The CDR3 DNA is TGCAGCGTGGGGACGGATGGCTACACCTTC.